The TCR beta chain under discussion was sequenced for a study of tumor-infiltrating lymphocytes in primary liver carcinoma. Study context: The study included patients who were men and women aged 30 to 69 years. There were roughly 3.65 to 7.13 million productive TCRbeta reads per sample, a yield similar across tissue types.

A primer matching the constant region was used to make TCR beta cDNA from approximately 0.45 ug of total RNA. Library construction for TCR beta comprised three nested multiplex PCR rounds performed with slightly modified ARM-PCR. A C-beta reverse primer and TRBV1-TRBV30 forward primers served in each of the first two PCR rounds, at approximately 10 cycles apiece. MiXCR was run by TCRdb on the multiplex PCR reads, yielding one entry per CDR3 protein. Among 150,000 to 200,000 distinct CDR3 sequences listed, less than 65% were seen once. V lost 2 bases to trimming and J lost 8 bases, with 22 bases between them. In germline, CDR1 is MNHEY, CDR2 SVGAGI. This CDR3 comprises 17 residues. The authors took blood RNA from unsorted whole blood and also extracted germline DNA. These patients lived with chronic HBV infection and had never been treated.

This chain joins TRBV6-5 and TRBJ2-1; tentative D call: TRBD1 (6 bases). The source is a woman aged 60-75 years with primary liver carcinoma and hepatitis B virus infection. Sequencing was carried out using peripheral blood. For the CDR3, the DNA is TGTGCCAGCAGTTACGATACAGGGAGATTAGCGACCGATGAGCAGTTCTTC. Encoded protein: CASSYDTGRLATDEQFF.